The clone carrying this TCR beta chain was counted a few times. Its cognate antigen is unknown. This record comes from a study of response to subunit inactivated influenza vaccine. The study's findings and limits: There was a suggestion from the authors that each seasonal influenza vaccination recruits few new T cells.

TCRdb used MiXCR to reprocess the RT-PCR reads, holding one entry per CDR3 protein. The sample yields more than 600,000 distinct CDR3 sequences, around a sixth seen once. V lost 4 bases, J lost 1 base, and 7 bases lay in between. The germline V gene has CDR1 SGHVS and CDR2 FQNEAQ. The length of the CDR3 is 13 residues. The material sequenced was PBMCs from blood, taken around 5 days after vaccination. V and J are TRBV7-8 and TRBJ1-1; D uncertain. This clonotype was obtained from a man in his fifties or sixties who received an inactivated influenza vaccine. DNA for the CDR3: TGTGCCAGCAGCTCTAGCGGGAACACTGAAGCTTTCTTT. This codes for CASSSSGNTEAFF.